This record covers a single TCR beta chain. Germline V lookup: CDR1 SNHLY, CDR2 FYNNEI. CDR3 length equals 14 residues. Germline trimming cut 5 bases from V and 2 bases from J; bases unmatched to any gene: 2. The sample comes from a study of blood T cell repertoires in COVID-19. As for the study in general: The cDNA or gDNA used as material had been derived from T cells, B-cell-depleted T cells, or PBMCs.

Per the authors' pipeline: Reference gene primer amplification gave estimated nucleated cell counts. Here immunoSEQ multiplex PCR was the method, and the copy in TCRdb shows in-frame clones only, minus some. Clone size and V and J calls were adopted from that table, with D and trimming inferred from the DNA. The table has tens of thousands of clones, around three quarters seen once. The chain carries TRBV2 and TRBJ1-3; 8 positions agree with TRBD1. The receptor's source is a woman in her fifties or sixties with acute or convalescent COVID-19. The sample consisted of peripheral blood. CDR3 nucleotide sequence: TGTGCCAGCAGTCCGGACAGGGCTGGAAACACCATATATTTT. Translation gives CASSPDRAGNTIYF.